This T cell receptor (beta chain) was recorded in a study of beta chain features in type 1 diabetes listed by TCRdb under 2018. Turning to the overall study: Patients and healthy donors did not differ in mean age, gender distribution, total cell number or subset yield. Whereas all 30 or so donors provided naive and central memory subsets, regulatory and stem cell-like memory subsets were isolated from just 8 patients and roughly 8 healthy donors. A total of about 100 million sorted cells were examined across all samples, and RNA yield correlated strongly with the number of cells per subset. The study compared the TCRB repertoires of sorted circulating CD4+ T cell subsets in recently diagnosed type 1 diabetes patients with those in matched healthy donors. Overall results and qualifications from the work: Because cDNA was sequenced instead of genomic DNA, activated cells with high expression could be over-represented, although the groups did not differ in activation or CD3 levels. In all four CD4+ subsets, TCRB CDR3 length was moderately but significantly shorter in type 1 diabetes patients. Shorter templates might be favored by PCR, yet because patient and control samples were amplified and corrected together, any such skew would affect both groups equally. HLA sub-analyses involved small numbers of individuals, so any influence of HLA type on TCRB rearrangement remained unresolved. Fewer insertions and more nucleotide deletions at VDJ recombination sites were observed in patients with type 1 diabetes, implying thymic rearrangement abnormalities. Naive, central memory and regulatory TCRB repertoires appeared more similar among patients than among healthy donors.

CDR1 ENHRY and CDR2 SYGVKD were looked up in the germline V gene. The CDR3 has 15 amino acids, counting the end cysteine and phenylalanine. The only DNA kept is the CDR3, 45 bases in frame from the first base. Trimming costs V 3 bases and J 0 bases, and their ends lie 11 bases apart. The entire amount of isolated RNA was reverse transcribed using the High Capacity cDNA Reverse Transcription Kit, so the sequenced TCRB transcripts were expressed ones. Deep immunoSEQ sequencing was performed on naive, central memory and regulatory T cell samples, with an average of roughly 3.6 million total reads per sample. After sorted cells were lysed in RLT buffer, RNA was extracted with DNase-treated RNeasy Micro or Mini kits, with the choice depending on cell number. Each cell subset was processed separately to prevent cross-contamination, with patient and healthy donor samples processed together. The immunoSEQ multiplex PCR was used to amplify TCRB sequences from cDNA, yielding 87-bp fragments that span the CDR3 region. The amplicons were sequenced using the Illumina HiSeq platform. The original methods were these. Synthetic template baselines were used to correct PCR bias computationally, reads within Hamming distance 2 were collapsed, and singletons that could not be merged were discarded. By aligning reads against IMGT, V, D and J genes, CDR3 length, and insertions or deletions at six rearrangement sites were assigned. Within each subset, clonotype counts were normalized to sorted cell number, and only after that were true diversity and Gini coefficients computed with the tcR R package. The overlap coefficient, calculated on TCRB nucleotide sequences, was used to measure repertoire sharing. Out-of-frame TCRB sequences from naive cells were analyzed to stand in for the pre-selection repertoire. The table was pulled from immuneACCESS by TCRdb, which kept in-frame rearrangements only. Such tables lose some clones; where checked, under half of the loss comes from unresolved V genes, and the rest has no known cause. That table furnishes V, J and clone size, whereas the DNA furnished D and trimming. The table for this sample lists just over 450,000 clones; around 28% of them were counted only once. Around 0.065% of the sample rests with the top ten.

Comments on this clone: Its cognate antigen has yet to be identified. No much larger clonotype is one base removed from it; base qualities were not supplied.

A single peripheral blood draw of approximately 0.11 L on average was collected from each donor into heparinised tubes. A BD FACSAria II was used to sort naive, central memory, regulatory and stem cell-like memory CD4+ T cells with a panel that included CD45RO, CCR7, CD25, CD127, CD95 and CD27. Every sorted population had a purity above 98%. PBMCs were isolated immediately by Lymphoprep density gradient centrifugation and stained directly without culture. To minimize batch effects, samples were stained and sorted in pairs, one healthy donor with one patient per experiment. Here the chain combines TRBV10-3 and TRBJ1-1; no D gene call is confident. This receptor was identified in a man between 18 and 29 years old in good health. Sequencing input: naive CD4+ T cells from blood. In the paper's terms, the cell subset or site label means: true naive CD4+ T cells. At the DNA level, the sequence is TGTGCCATCAGTGACAGCCAAACTTTGAACACTGAAGCTTTCTTT. This gives the protein CAISDSQTLNTEAFF.